This record looks at one T cell receptor beta chain sequence and its context. What it recognizes is unknown. This sample is drawn from a study of shared clonotypes between healthy human individuals. General study findings and limits: Estimated richness values were generally larger in naive subsets than in memory subsets.

V shed 1 base and J shed 9 bases, with 18 bases lying between them. Germline lookup yields CDR1 MGHDK and CDR2 SYGVNS. The CDR3 is 15 residues long. The assay was immunoSEQ multiplex PCR, and TCRdb's table has in-frame clones only and misses some. The sample contains 2 million to 2.5 million clones, approximately 93% of which appear only once. The receptor comes from a man aged 18 to 30 in good health. Some clones in this sample may be carry-over from other donors' samples. This chain joins TRBV25-1 and TRBJ2-5, with D perhaps matching TRBD1 (6 bases). Material: naive CD4+ T cells from PBMCs. Subset described: CD45RA+ positively selected. The CDR3 spells CASSELSTGPRAQYF. The CDR3 DNA sequence: TGTGCCAGCAGTGAATTGAGTACAGGGCCTCGGGCCCAGTACTTC.